Below are 16 T cell receptor beta chains sequenced from a single sample in a study of T cell responses to AZD1222 COVID-19 vaccine. The repertoire was sequenced with immunoSEQ multiplex PCR; TCRdb's copy has only in-frame clones and lacks some. The profile shows some 120,000 clones, approximately 86% of them singletons. This material consisted of peripheral blood, taken on day 0 of AZD1222 vaccination. These receptors were taken from an adult in good health.

The chain is built from TRBV4-1 and TRBJ2-3, with D perhaps being TRBD1 or TRBD2 (7 bases each). V was trimmed by 2 bases and J by 4 bases, leaving 19 bases between them. Germline loops: CDR1 MGHRA, CDR2 YSYEKL. The CDR3 consists of 17 residues. CDR3 sequence: CASSQRGGRGIADTQYF. The DNA for the CDR3 is TGCGCCAGCAGCCAAAGGGGGGGCAGGGGGATTGCAGATACGCAGTATTTT.

The chain couples TRBV28 to TRBJ2-7; D remains ambiguous. The CDR3 is 16 amino acids. Trimming took 5 bases from V and 4 from J, leaving 21 bases between them. Germline V gene lookup returns CDR1 MDHEN and CDR2 SYDVKM. CDR3 nucleotides: TGTGCCAGCAGTCGCAACCCCGGGTCCACACCATACGAGCAGTACTTC. It specifies CASSRNPGSTPYEQYF.

V usage is TRBV11-2 and J usage is TRBJ1-2; the match to TRBD1 covers 11 bases. Germline CDR1 is SGHAT and CDR2 is FQNNGV. CDR3 length: 15 residues. Trimming at V came to 1 base and at J to 8 bases, leaving 6 bases not matched to a gene. CDR3 in amino acids: CASSLVWGTGGGYTF. The CDR3 DNA follows: TGTGCCAGCAGCTTAGTTTGGGGGACAGGGGGAGGCTACACCTTC.

The sample holds one count of this clone. The rearrangement joins TRBV6-1 to TRBJ1-6; tentative D call: TRBD1 (6 bases). Deletions cut 2 bases from V and 2 bases from J, with 10 bases between. The CDR3 totals 16 residues. CDR1 is MNHNS and CDR2 is SASEGT in the germline V gene. CDR3: CASSEWGGPYNSPLHF. DNA of the CDR3: TGTGCCAGCAGTGAATGGGGGGGCCCCTATAATTCACCCCTCCACTTT.

V and J are TRBV5-6 and TRBJ1-3; unclear D gene. CDR1 is SGHDT, CDR2 YYEEEE, per germline. This CDR3 region has 15 residues. Trimming pared 2 bases from V and 0 bases from J, leaving 9 bases between. This chain's CDR3 is CASSFGRISGNTIYF. The CDR3 bases are TGTGCCAGCAGCTTTGGACGGATCTCTGGAAACACCATATATTTT.

This chain links TRBV3-1 (or the pseudogene TRBV3-2) with TRBJ1-3; D unresolved. This CDR3 contains 14 residues. Germline assignment: CDR1 LGHDT and CDR2 YNNKEL (reference sequence). The V end lost 3 bases, the J end lost 0 bases, and 6 bases lay between the germline ends. The CDR3, as DNA: TGTGCCAGCAGCCAGGGTCCCTCTGGAAACACCATATATTTT. This codes for CASSQGPSGNTIYF.

The chain joins TRBV6-5 to TRBJ1-6; D may be TRBD1 (6 bases). Germline V CDR1 and CDR2: MNHEY, SVGAGI. Trimming pared 4 bases from V and 6 bases from J, leaving 16 bases between. The CDR3 has 16 residues. This CDR3 reads CASSFTGSPVNSPLHF. CDR3 sequence (DNA): TGTGCCAGCAGTTTCACAGGGAGTCCGGTTAATTCACCCCTCCACTTT.

The V and J genes are TRBV18 and TRBJ1-2, with D possibly matching TRBD1 (5 bases). The CDR3 totals 15 residues. Germline V lookup: CDR1 KGHSH, CDR2 LQKENI. The germline V and J ends were trimmed by 3 bases and 8 bases, with 19 bases remaining between them. The CDR3 protein is CASSPPSLGGIGYTF. CDR3 nucleotide sequence: TGTGCCAGCTCACCCCCATCCCTTGGGGGTATCGGCTACACCTTC.

J is TRBJ2-5 and V is TRBV7-7, with 12 bases aligning to TRBD2. The CDR3 runs to 17 residues. Germline V gene lookup returns CDR1 SSHAT and CDR2 FNYEAQ (reference sequence). With 1 base clipped from V and 5 bases from J, the junction kept 8 bases outside the gene matches. The CDR3 DNA reads TGTGCCAGCAGCTTAGAGAAACTAGCGGGGGGCGGCGAGACCCAGTACTTC. Amino acid sequence: CASSLEKLAGGGETQYF.

The chain employs TRBV30 and TRBJ2-1; the D gene is possibly TRBD2 (5 bases). The CDR3 runs 10 residues. Trimming cost V 7 bases and J 9 bases, with 10 bases left between them. From germline, CDR1 is GTSNPN and CDR2 SVGIG (reference sequence). CDR3 coding DNA: TGTGCCTTATTAGCGAGTGAGCAGTTCTTC. Protein: CALLASEQFF.

The chain couples TRBV27 to TRBJ2-1, with no clear D. This CDR3 has 15 residues. Trimming stripped 2 bases from V and 5 bases from J, with 13 bases between. The V gene's germline CDR1 is MNHEY and CDR2 SMNVEV (reference sequence). DNA of the CDR3: TGTGCCAGCAGTTTACTGGACGGAGAAAACAATGAGCAGTTCTTC. Residues: CASSLLDGENNEQFF.

The gene calls are TRBV6-2 or TRBV6-3 and TRBJ1-1; 7 bases are a match to TRBD1. CDR3 length: 13 residues. Losses at the gene ends were 6 bases for V and 3 bases for J; bases not matched to a gene: 4. Per the germline V gene, CDR1 is MNHEY and CDR2 is SVGEGT. CDR3 DNA: TGTGCCAGCAGACCTCAGGGGGACACTGAAGCTTTCTTT. Protein sequence: CASRPQGDTEAFF.

The V call is TRBV7-9, the J call TRBJ1-5, with D tentatively TRBD1 (5 bases). Germline lookup yields CDR1 SEHNR and CDR2 FQNEAQ (reference sequence). The length of the CDR3 is 18 residues. Trimming shortened V by 5 bases and J by 1 base, and 21 bases separated the two germline ends. CDR3 sequence reads: CASSRFPSRGVSNQPQHF. DNA for the CDR3: TGTGCCAGCAGCCGTTTCCCTAGCCGGGGGGTAAGCAATCAGCCCCAGCATTTT.

The rearrangement links TRBV6-5 to TRBJ1-2; D is perhaps TRBD1 (6 bases). The V gene lost 6 bases and the J gene lost 0 bases, with 14 bases spanning the gap. There are 15 residues in the CDR3. CDR1 is MNHEY, CDR2 SVGAGI, per germline. Here the CDR3 reads CASSPADSANYGYTF. The CDR3 coding sequence is TGTGCCAGCAGCCCAGCGGACAGCGCTAACTATGGCTACACCTTC.

This chain joins TRBV5-5 and TRBJ2-3, with D perhaps matching TRBD2 (6 bases). CDR1 is SGHKS and CDR2 is YYEKEE in the germline V gene (reference sequence). V was trimmed by 2 bases and J by 4 bases, leaving 14 bases between them. The CDR3 is made up of 15 amino acids. CDR3 DNA sequence: TGTGCCAGCAGCTTACAGACTAGATCCCCAGATACGCAGTATTTT. Its protein is CASSLQTRSPDTQYF.

J is TRBJ1-4 and V is TRBV28, with D uncertain. The CDR3 length is 17 residues. Germline V lookup: CDR1 MDHEN, CDR2 SYDVKM. V was pared by 1 base and J by 3 bases, with 15 bases between. CDR3 in amino acids: CASSLFFYTSANEKLFF. As DNA, the CDR3 is TGTGCCAGCAGTTTATTTTTTTACACCTCGGCTAATGAAAAACTGTTTTTT.